This entry features one T cell receptor (beta chain) sequence. Its matching antigen is unknown. Deletions cut 2 bases from V and 5 bases from J, with 13 bases between. The germline CDR1 and CDR2 sequences are MNHNY and SVGAGI (reference sequence). This CDR3 comprises 14 residues. The data are from a study of shared clonotypes between healthy human individuals. Study background: Per-donor plates numbered three CD4 naive, three CD4 memory, two CD8 naive and one CD8 memory. Study-wide results and caveats: Around 5.3% of naive CD4 clonotypes were shared across a handful of donors.

Positively selected for CCR7, the CD45RO-negative cells used as naive CD8 cells excluded terminally differentiated effector memory CD45RA+ cells. Only in-frame clones appear in the TCRdb table, and some are missing; sequencing was by immunoSEQ multiplex PCR. This sample has around 2,000,000 clones; 85% to 95% occur once, and the top ten carry approximately 1.7%. The chain links TRBV6-6 to TRBJ2-7; D remains ambiguous. The TCR sequence derives from a man aged 18 to 29 in good health. Some clones in this sample may be carry-over from other donors' samples. Sample: naive CD8+ T cells from PBMCs. This CDR3 reads CASSYALESHEQYF. DNA for the CDR3: TGTGCCAGCAGTTACGCCCTTGAGTCCCACGAGCAGTACTTC.